Listed below are T cell receptor beta chains from one sample, sequenced in a study of identical twins. TCRdb ran MiXCR on the 5' RACE reads and lists one entry per CDR3 protein. The sample has hundreds of thousands of distinct CDR3 sequences; about 20% are singletons. The same sample was also studied in work on T cells expressing NK-cell markers.

Sequenced material: PBMCs. The receptor source for this set is a woman between 18 and 30 years old in good health. CDR3s include the opening cysteine and the closing phenylalanine or tryptophan. D genes are given only for firm matches. Clone size appears in some rows only: once, few, many, or a class for an expanded clone.

TRBD2 TRBJ2-6 TRBV11-1 NA CASSFFPRLAGATGANVLTF TGTGCCAGCAGCTTCTTTCCCCGACTAGCGGGAGCAACTGGGGCCAACGTCCTGACTTTC
TRBD1 TRBJ1-2 TRBV2 NA CASSGTEFNYGYTF TGTGCCAGCTCCGGGACAGAATTTAACTATGGCTACACCTTC
NA TRBJ1-1 TRBV10-3 many CASWGDANTEAFF TGTGCCAGTTGGGGGGATGCAAACACTGAAGCTTTCTTT
NA TRBJ2-3 TRBV11-2 NA CASSLPLGGASNTQYF TGTGCCAGCAGCTTACCCCTCGGCGGTGCGTCGAATACGCAGTATTTT
TRBD2 TRBJ2-5 TRBV20-1 NA CSARWTSGGAVQETQYF TGCAGTGCTAGGTGGACTAGCGGGGGGGCGGTCCAAGAGACCCAGTACTTC
TRBD2 TRBJ2-1 TRBV29-1 few CSVGILAGNEQFF TGCAGCGTTGGTATCCTAGCGGGCAATGAGCAGTTCTTC
NA TRBJ1-1 TRBV2 many CASSSGRMNTEAFF TGTGCCAGCAGTAGCGGGAGGATGAACACTGAAGCTTTCTTT
TRBD1 TRBJ2-7 TRBV12-3/TRBV12-4 NA CASSFGAGGQYF TGTGCCAGCAGTTTCGGGGCAGGGGGGCAGTACTTC
NA TRBJ2-6 TRBV6-1 NA CASSARLLSGANVLTF TGTGCCAGCAGCGCTCGGTTGCTCTCTGGGGCCAACGTCCTGACTTTC
NA TRBJ2-1 TRBV2 few CASRLGTAHNNEQFF TGTGCCAGCAGATTAGGGACGGCACATAACAATGAGCAGTTCTTC
TRBD1 TRBJ2-7 TRBV5-1 few CASSLAPDRAFYEQYF TGCGCCAGCAGCTTGGCCCCGGACAGGGCATTCTACGAGCAGTACTTC
NA TRBJ1-2 TRBV29-1 NA CSTSDTRHGYTF TGCAGCACATCCGACACCCGGCATGGCTACACCTTC
NA TRBJ2-3 TRBV5-4 NA CASSLGSSASTDTQYF TGTGCCAGCAGCCTGGGGTCTAGCGCTAGCACAGATACGCAGTATTTT
TRBD2 TRBJ2-1 TRBV12-3/TRBV12-4 NA CASSLLTSGPSYNEQFF TGTGCCAGCAGTTTACTGACTAGCGGCCCCTCCTACAATGAGCAGTTCTTC
NA TRBJ1-5 TRBV20-1 NA CSARVGNSNQPQHF TGCAGTGCTAGAGTGGGGAACAGCAATCAGCCCCAGCATTTT
NA TRBJ2-7 TRBV15 few CATSRDHNRYEQYF TGTGCCACCAGCAGAGATCACAACCGCTACGAGCAGTACTTC
TRBD2 TRBJ2-1 TRBV3-1 many CASSPTSGAFYNEQFF TGTGCCAGCAGCCCGACTAGCGGGGCCTTTTACAATGAGCAGTTCTTC
NA TRBJ2-5 TRBV12-3/TRBV12-4 NA CASSLDVDQETQYF TGTGCCAGCAGTTTAGACGTAGATCAAGAGACCCAGTACTTC
TRBD1 TRBJ1-1 TRBV12-3/TRBV12-4 NA CASTLTGAPTEAFF TGTGCCAGCACCTTGACAGGGGCCCCCACTGAAGCTTTCTTT
NA TRBJ2-1 TRBV7-6 NA CASSPTENNEQFF TGTGCCAGCAGCCCGACAGAGAACAATGAGCAGTTCTTC
NA TRBJ2-1 TRBV29-1 NA CSVADTGTRDNEQFF TGCAGCGTTGCTGACACGGGAACCCGAGACAATGAGCAGTTCTTC
NA TRBJ2-1 TRBV29-1 NA CSVEGGQRLRDEQFF TGCAGCGTTGAAGGGGGTCAGCGCCTCAGAGATGAGCAGTTCTTC
NA TRBJ2-7 TRBV11-3 NA CASSLLTGVAYEQYF TGTGCCAGCAGCTTACTGACAGGTGTCGCCTACGAGCAGTACTTC
TRBD2 TRBJ2-7 TRBV6-2/TRBV6-3 NA CASRRLAGVYEQYF TGTGCCAGCAGAAGACTAGCGGGAGTCTACGAGCAGTACTTC
NA TRBJ2-5 TRBV6-1 few CATGGRAGRRETQYF TGTGCCACGGGGGGCCGCGCCGGAAGGAGGGAGACCCAGTACTTC
TRBD2 TRBJ2-1 TRBV5-5 many CASQIAGGPREQFF TGTGCCAGCCAGATAGCGGGAGGGCCTCGTGAGCAGTTCTTC
TRBD2 TRBJ2-1 TRBV7-3 many CASSSGLAGGLSEQFF TGTGCCAGCAGCTCCGGACTAGCGGGGGGGCTGAGTGAGCAGTTCTTC
NA TRBJ2-2 TRBV11-2 many CASSLDLTPTGELFF TGTGCCAGCAGCTTAGATCTGACTCCTACCGGGGAGCTGTTTTTT
NA TRBJ2-7 TRBV5-1 once CASSLGTVVTYEQYF TGCGCCAGCAGCCTCGGGACCGTAGTAACCTACGAGCAGTACTTC
NA TRBJ1-1 TRBV5-1 NA CASSSSGYTEAFF TGCGCCAGCAGCTCCTCCGGGTACACTGAAGCTTTCTTT
TRBD2 TRBJ2-2 TRBV6-2/TRBV6-3 NA CASSSGLARGLFF TGTGCCAGCAGCTCGGGACTAGCGCGTGGGCTGTTTTTT
NA TRBJ2-1 TRBV9 NA CASNEGGPYNEQFF TGTGCCAGCAATGAGGGGGGACCTTACAATGAGCAGTTCTTC
NA TRBJ2-7 TRBV30 NA CACSLGRGLYEQYF TGTGCCTGCTCGCTAGGCCGAGGACTCTACGAGCAGTACTTC
NA TRBJ2-1 TRBV5-1 few CASSSDRRGLSSYNEQFF TGCGCCAGCAGCTCAGATCGGAGGGGACTGTCATCCTACAATGAGCAGTTCTTC
NA TRBJ2-1 TRBV7-2 few CASSLMVFHEQFF TGTGCCAGCAGCCTGATGGTGTTTCATGAGCAGTTCTTC
NA TRBJ2-6 TRBV6-2/TRBV6-3 NA CATKAAGANVLTF TGTGCCACCAAGGCGGCTGGGGCCAACGTCCTGACTTTC
TRBD2 TRBJ2-7 TRBV7-9 NA CASSRPTSDKPYEQYF TGTGCCAGCAGCCGGCCCACTAGCGACAAACCCTACGAGCAGTACTTC
NA TRBJ2-1 TRBV2 NA CASSRREQFF TGTGCCAGCAGTCGTCGTGAGCAGTTCTTC
NA TRBJ2-2 TRBV20-1 NA CSASPRTDGELFF TGCAGTGCTAGTCCCCGGACGGACGGGGAGCTGTTTTTT
NA TRBJ2-1 TRBV7-6 few CASSSGGPVFF TGTGCCAGCAGCTCAGGGGGGCCAGTCTTCTTC
TRBD2 TRBJ2-1 TRBV6-1 NA CATSRGGGIYNEQFF TGTGCCACCTCGCGGGGGGGGGGCATCTACAATGAGCAGTTCTTC
NA TRBJ2-7 TRBV20-1 few CSARAAGAYEQYF TGCAGTGCTAGGGCGGCAGGGGCCTACGAGCAGTACTTC
NA TRBJ1-4 TRBV7-2 many CASSLVGTATNEKLFF TGTGCCAGCAGCTTAGTAGGGACGGCAACTAATGAAAAACTGTTTTTT
NA TRBJ2-7 TRBV5-1 NA CASSLDYFYEQYF TGCGCCAGCAGCTTGGACTACTTCTACGAGCAGTACTTC
NA TRBJ2-7 TRBV20-1 NA CSASVEALYEQYF TGCAGTGCTAGTGTGGAGGCGTTATACGAGCAGTACTTC
TRBD2 TRBJ2-1 TRBV6-2/TRBV6-3 many CASSLGTSGTNEQFF TGTGCCAGCAGTTTGGGGACTAGCGGGACGAATGAGCAGTTCTTC